These 20 T cell receptor beta chains were sequenced from one sample in a study of Ad26.COV2.S vaccination and SARS-CoV-2 variants. The protocol was immunoSEQ multiplex PCR, while the TCRdb copy is restricted to in-frame clones and leaves out a portion. The sample lists around 450,000 clones; 89% were seen once. This sample's treatment: some 20 received Ad26.COV2.S at low or high dose, single or two shots; a few received placebo; per-sample allocation not given. Repertoires come from day 63 after the first vaccine or placebo injection. Sequencing used peripheral blood, obtained in a trial of Ad26.COV2.S vaccine versus placebo. The receptors stem from a person aged 18-65 years who received the Ad26.COV2.S COVID-19 vaccine or a placebo.

The chain combines TRBV1 with TRBJ1-6. TRBV1 is a pseudogene. The CDR3 extends over 15 amino acids. The CDR3 protein is CTSSLSWGEYSPLHF. The CDR3, as DNA: TGCACCAGCAGCCTATCCTGGGGGGAGTATTCACCCCTCCACTTT.

J is TRBJ1-6 and V is TRBV28; 8 nucleotides align to TRBD1. Germline CDR1 MDHEN, CDR2 SYDVKM. The V gene end was trimmed by 5 bases and the J gene end by 5 bases; junction bases not matched to a gene: 8. This CDR3 has 16 amino acids. CDR3 protein: CASSARTGKNNSPLHF. In DNA, the CDR3 is TGTGCCAGCAGTGCCCGGACAGGGAAAAATAATTCACCCCTCCACTTT.

The chain links TRBV3-1 (or the pseudogene TRBV3-2) to TRBJ2-1, with 11 bases fitting TRBD2. CDR3 length: 14 residues. V lost 6 bases to trimming and J lost 10 bases; unmatched junction nucleotides: 8. CDR1 and CDR2 (germline): LGHDT, YNNKEL (reference sequence). The CDR3 coding sequence is TGTGCCAGCAGTATAACTAGCGGGAGTGGCGAGCAGTTCTTC. The encoded protein is CASSITSGSGEQFF.

This clone was observed a single time. The V and J genes are TRBV6-5 and TRBJ1-5, with TRBD1 matching 7 bases. Germline V lookup: CDR1 MNHEY, CDR2 SVGAGI. The V segment lost 4 bases and the J segment 2 bases; nucleotides outside the gene matches: 8. The CDR3 consists of 16 residues. CDR3 sequence (DNA): TGTGCCAGCAGTTCCCGGACAGGTGAGGGCAATCAGCCCCAGCATTTT. Translated, it gives CASSSRTGEGNQPQHF.

In this sample, this clone turned up once. In DNA form, the CDR3 reads TGCGCCAGCAGCCTGATCCCTAGCGAGCCTACGCAGTATTTT. It yields the protein CASSLIPSEPTQYF. The V call is TRBV5-1, the J call TRBJ2-3; maybe TRBD2 (6 bases). V was trimmed by 4 bases and J by 8 bases, leaving 17 bases between them. The CDR3 contains 14 residues. Per the germline V gene, CDR1 is SGHRS and CDR2 is YFSETQ.

The chain employs TRBV15 and TRBJ1-5, with D possibly being TRBD1 (6 bases). CDR1 and CDR2 (germline): LNHNV, YYDKDF (reference sequence). This CDR3 is built from 14 residues. Trimming left V 5 bases short and J 1 base short, with 9 bases between. DNA of the CDR3: TGTGCCACCAGCTCCGGACAGAGCAATCAGCCCCAGCATTTT. This codes for CATSSGQSNQPQHF.

This clone came up a few times. The chain joins TRBV6-1 to TRBJ1-2; 8 bases are shared with TRBD1. With V trimmed by 2 bases and J by 5 bases, 13 bases remained unmatched. This CDR3 contains 17 residues. Germline V CDR1 and CDR2: MNHNS, SASEGT. Here the CDR3 DNA reads TGTGCCAGCAGTGAACGGGCACAGGGGGGTATTGGTTATGGCTACACCTTC. Protein sequence: CASSERAQGGIGYGYTF.

V is TRBV11-2 and J is TRBJ1-4; 9 bases map to TRBD1. Per germline, CDR1 SGHAT and CDR2 FQNNGV. The CDR3 totals 15 residues. V lost 4 bases to trimming and J lost 8 bases; unmatched junction nucleotides: 8. The CDR3 region is CASSYGDREVEKLFF. As DNA, the CDR3 is TGTGCCAGCAGCTACGGGGACAGGGAAGTGGAAAAACTGTTTTTT.

The chain is built from TRBV5-5 and TRBJ1-2, with TRBD1 as a possible D gene (6 bases). CDR1 is SGHKS, CDR2 YYEKEE, per germline (reference sequence). Trimming shortened V by 6 bases and J by 7 bases, and 13 bases separated the two germline ends. The CDR3 contains 12 residues. Here the CDR3 DNA reads TGTGCCAGCACCGTTCGGGGGCTTGGCTACACCTTC. Amino acid sequence: CASTVRGLGYTF.

CDR3: CARGWGGNTIYF. In nucleotides, the CDR3 is TGTGCCAGGGGTTGGGGGGGAAACACCATATATTTT. This rearrangement joins TRBV6-5 to TRBJ1-3; D possibly corresponds to TRBD1 (5 bases). The germline CDR1 and CDR2 sequences are MNHEY and SVGAGI. The CDR3 length is 12 residues. Trimming removed 9 bases from V and 4 bases from J, with 10 bases in between.

This chain uses TRBV19 with TRBJ2-2; D may be TRBD1 or TRBD2 (5 bases each). Trimming removed 3 bases from V and 4 bases from J, with 6 bases in between. The CDR3 is 13 amino acids. Germline assignment: CDR1 LNHDA and CDR2 SQIVND (reference sequence). CDR3 amino acids: CASSIGGTGELFF. The CDR3 DNA reads TGTGCCAGTAGTATTGGGGGCACCGGGGAGCTGTTTTTT.

This clone came up once. The chain couples TRBV28 to TRBJ2-5, with a weak D call TRBD1 (5 bases). The CDR3 has 15 amino acids. The germline gives CDR1 MDHEN, CDR2 SYDVKM. V shed 5 bases and J shed 3 bases, with 16 bases lying between them. DNA of the CDR3: TGTGCCAGCAGTCCTAGGGGATTGCCAGAAGAGACCCAGTACTTC. Amino acids: CASSPRGLPEETQYF.

This clone appeared once. CDR3 bases: TGTGCCAGCAGCCAGGGGACCCACAATGAGCAGTTCTTC. Residues: CASSQGTHNEQFF. The V and J genes are TRBV4-2 and TRBJ2-1; D may match TRBD1 or TRBD2 (5 bases each). V dropped 3 bases and J dropped 5 bases, with 8 bases sitting between them. CDR3 length: 13 residues. CDR1 and CDR2 (germline): LGHNA, YNFKEQ.

The chain is built from TRBV2 and TRBJ2-1; perhaps TRBD2 as D (5 bases). There are 13 residues in the CDR3. The V end was cut by 4 bases, the J end by 8 bases, with 12 bases between. Germline-derived CDR1 and CDR2 are SNHLY and FYNNEI. CDR3 sequence reads: CASSVWGEDEQFF. The CDR3 DNA is TGTGCCAGCAGTGTGTGGGGAGAGGATGAGCAGTTCTTC.

This chain joins TRBV7-2 and TRBJ1-5; maybe TRBD1 (5 bases). Germline V gene data show CDR1 as SGHTA and CDR2 as FQGNSA. V was trimmed by 5 bases and J by 4 bases, leaving 12 bases between them. The CDR3 has 14 residues. The CDR3 region has the DNA TGTGCCAGCAGCCGGGGACCGCAAAATCAGCCCCAGCATTTT. As protein: CASSRGPQNQPQHF.

The V and J genes are TRBV3-1 (or the pseudogene TRBV3-2) and TRBJ2-1; 10 bases fit TRBD1. CDR1 and CDR2 (germline): LGHDT, YNNKEL (reference sequence). This CDR3 region has 14 residues. V was pared by 4 bases and J by 9 bases, with 6 bases of the junction left unmatched. The CDR3 DNA reads TGTGCCAGCAGCCCCCGGGACAGGGGTGGTGAGCAGTTCTTC. As protein: CASSPRDRGGEQFF.

Notes on this clone: Other DNA sequences in this specimen translate into the identical CDR3. The chain recombines TRBV4-3 with TRBJ2-2, with a tentative D call TRBD1 (6 bases). Germline V gene data show CDR1 as LGHNA and CDR2 as YSLEER. The V end was cut by 1 base, the J end by 1 base, with 10 bases between. The CDR3 length is 16 residues. CDR3 in amino acids: CASSQGVGGNTGELFF. CDR3 coding DNA: TGCGCCAGCAGCCAAGGCGTAGGGGGGAACACCGGGGAGCTGTTTTTT.

The J gene is TRBJ2-1, the V gene TRBV4-3; D is possibly TRBD1 (5 bases). The CDR3 sequence is 15 residues long. Germline V gene sequence: CDR1 LGHNA, CDR2 YSLEER. V lost 2 bases and J 4 bases, leaving 12 bases between the germline ends. The CDR3 sequence is CASSQRVSGYNEQFF. DNA for the CDR3: TGCGCCAGCAGCCAAAGAGTATCAGGGTACAATGAGCAGTTCTTC.

The genes are TRBV5-1 and TRBJ1-3; 8 positions match TRBD1. Unmatched junction bases numbered 10, after V lost 1 base and J lost 4 bases. The CDR3 consists of 17 residues. Per the germline V gene, CDR1 is SGHRS and CDR2 is YFSETQ. CDR3 DNA: TGCGCCAGCAGCTTGAACTCCAACAGGGGGTTGGGAAACACCATATATTTT. Its translation: CASSLNSNRGLGNTIYF. The full variable domain, with the rest looked up from reference TRBV5-1 and TRBJ1-3, is KAGVTQTPRYLIKTRGQQVTLSCSPISGHRSVSWYQQTPGQGLQFLFEYFSETQRNKGNFPGRFSGRQFSNSRSEMNVSTLELGDSALYLCASSLNSNRGLGNTIYFGEGSWLTVV.

CDR3 region: CASSQEPGGGYREQFF. Written as DNA, the CDR3 is TGCGCCAGCAGCCAAGAGCCAGGGGGGGGATATCGGGAGCAGTTCTTC. V usage is TRBV4-3 and J usage is TRBJ2-1; D possibly uses TRBD1 or TRBD2 (7 bases each). V lost 0 bases and J lost 10, with 19 bases in between. Germline-derived CDR1 and CDR2 are LGHNA and YSLEER. The CDR3 has 16 amino acids.